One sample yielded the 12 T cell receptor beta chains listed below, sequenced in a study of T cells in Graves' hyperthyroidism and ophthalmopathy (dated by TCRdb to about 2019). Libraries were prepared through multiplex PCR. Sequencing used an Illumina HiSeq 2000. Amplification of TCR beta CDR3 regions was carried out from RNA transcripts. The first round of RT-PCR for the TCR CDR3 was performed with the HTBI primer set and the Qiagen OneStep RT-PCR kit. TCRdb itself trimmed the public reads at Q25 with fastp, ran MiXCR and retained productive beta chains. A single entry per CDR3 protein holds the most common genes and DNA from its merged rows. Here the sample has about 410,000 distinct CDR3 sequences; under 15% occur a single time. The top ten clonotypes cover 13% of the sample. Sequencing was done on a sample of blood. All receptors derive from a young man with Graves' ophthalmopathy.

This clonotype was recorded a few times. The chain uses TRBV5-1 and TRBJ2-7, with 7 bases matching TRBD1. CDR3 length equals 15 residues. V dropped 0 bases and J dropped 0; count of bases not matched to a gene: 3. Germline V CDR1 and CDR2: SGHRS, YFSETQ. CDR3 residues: CASSLEGAGSYEQYF. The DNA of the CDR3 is TGCGCCAGCAGCTTGGAGGGGGCTGGCTCCTACGAGCAGTACTTC.

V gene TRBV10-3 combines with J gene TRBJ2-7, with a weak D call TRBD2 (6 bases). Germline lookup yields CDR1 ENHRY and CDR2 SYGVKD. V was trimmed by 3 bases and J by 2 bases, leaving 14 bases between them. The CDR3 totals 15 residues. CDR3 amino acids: CAISEEAGAPYEQYF. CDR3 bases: TGTGCCATCAGTGAAGAAGCGGGCGCTCCCTACGAGCAGTACTTC.

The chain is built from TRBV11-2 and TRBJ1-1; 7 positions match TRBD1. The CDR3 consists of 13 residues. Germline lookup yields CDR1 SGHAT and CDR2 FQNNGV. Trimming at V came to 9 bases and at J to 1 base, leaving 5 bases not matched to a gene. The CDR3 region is CARSGDRNTEAFF. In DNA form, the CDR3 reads TGTGCCAGGAGCGGGGACAGGAACACTGAAGCTTTCTTT.

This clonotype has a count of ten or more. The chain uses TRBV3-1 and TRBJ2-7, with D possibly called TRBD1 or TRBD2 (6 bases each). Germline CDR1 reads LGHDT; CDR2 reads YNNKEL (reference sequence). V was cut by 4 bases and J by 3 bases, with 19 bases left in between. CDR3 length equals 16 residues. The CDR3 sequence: CASSRGGGAPHYEQYF. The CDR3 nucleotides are TGTGCCAGCAGCCGCGGAGGGGGAGCGCCGCACTACGAGCAGTACTTC.

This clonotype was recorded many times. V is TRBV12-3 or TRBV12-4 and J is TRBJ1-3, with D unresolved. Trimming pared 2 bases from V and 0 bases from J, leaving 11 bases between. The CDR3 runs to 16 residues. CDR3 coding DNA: TGTGCCAGCAGTTTATTAATCATGGGCTCTGGAAACACCATATATTTT. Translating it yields CASSLLIMGSGNTIYF.

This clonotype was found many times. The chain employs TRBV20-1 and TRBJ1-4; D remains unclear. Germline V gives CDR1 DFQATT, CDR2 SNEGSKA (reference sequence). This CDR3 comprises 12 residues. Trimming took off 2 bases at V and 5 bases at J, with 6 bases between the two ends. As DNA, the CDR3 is TGCAGTGCTAGATGGAGGAATGAAAAACTGTTTTTT. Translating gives CSARWRNEKLFF.

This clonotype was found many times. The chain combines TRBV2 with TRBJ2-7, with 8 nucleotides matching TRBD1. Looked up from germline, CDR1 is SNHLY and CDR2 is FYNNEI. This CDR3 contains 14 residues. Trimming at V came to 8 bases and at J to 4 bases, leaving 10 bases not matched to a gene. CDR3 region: CASGRTGKEYEQYF. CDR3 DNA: TGTGCCAGCGGGAGGACAGGGAAGGAATACGAGCAGTACTTC.

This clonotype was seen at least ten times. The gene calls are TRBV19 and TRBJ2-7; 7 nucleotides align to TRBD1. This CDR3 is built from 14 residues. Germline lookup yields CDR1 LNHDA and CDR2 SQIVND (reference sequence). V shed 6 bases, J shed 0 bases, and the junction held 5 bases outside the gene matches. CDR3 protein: CASRRQGDSYEQYF. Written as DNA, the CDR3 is TGTGCCAGTAGGCGACAGGGAGACTCCTACGAGCAGTACTTC.

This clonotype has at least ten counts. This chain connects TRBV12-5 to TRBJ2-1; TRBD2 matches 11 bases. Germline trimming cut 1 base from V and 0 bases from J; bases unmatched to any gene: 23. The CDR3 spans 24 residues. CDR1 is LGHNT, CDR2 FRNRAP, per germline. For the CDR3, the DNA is TGTGCTAGTGGTTTGGCCAAGACAGGGGTCGGGACTAGCGGCCCCCCTCGCTCCTACAATGAGCAGTTCTTC. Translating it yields CASGLAKTGVGTSGPPRSYNEQFF.

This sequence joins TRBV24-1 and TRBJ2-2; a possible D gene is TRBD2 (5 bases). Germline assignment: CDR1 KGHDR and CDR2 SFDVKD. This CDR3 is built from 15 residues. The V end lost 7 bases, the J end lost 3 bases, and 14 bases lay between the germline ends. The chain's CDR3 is CATRWEDYHTGELFF. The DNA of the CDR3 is TGTGCCACCAGGTGGGAAGACTACCACACCGGGGAGCTGTTTTTT.

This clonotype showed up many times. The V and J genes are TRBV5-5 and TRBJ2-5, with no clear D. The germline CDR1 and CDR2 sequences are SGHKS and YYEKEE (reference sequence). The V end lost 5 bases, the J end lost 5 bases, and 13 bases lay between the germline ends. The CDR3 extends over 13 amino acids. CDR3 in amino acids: CASRYSEVETQYF. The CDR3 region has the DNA TGTGCCAGCAGGTACTCTGAGGTCGAGACCCAGTACTTC.

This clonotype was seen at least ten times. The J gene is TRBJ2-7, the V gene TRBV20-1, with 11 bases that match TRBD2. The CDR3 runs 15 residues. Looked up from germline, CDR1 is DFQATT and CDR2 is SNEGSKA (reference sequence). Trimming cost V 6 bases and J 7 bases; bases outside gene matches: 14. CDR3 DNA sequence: TGCAGTGCGCAAAGACTAGCGGGAAAGGTTGGGGAGCAGTACTTC. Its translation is CSAQRLAGKVGEQYF.